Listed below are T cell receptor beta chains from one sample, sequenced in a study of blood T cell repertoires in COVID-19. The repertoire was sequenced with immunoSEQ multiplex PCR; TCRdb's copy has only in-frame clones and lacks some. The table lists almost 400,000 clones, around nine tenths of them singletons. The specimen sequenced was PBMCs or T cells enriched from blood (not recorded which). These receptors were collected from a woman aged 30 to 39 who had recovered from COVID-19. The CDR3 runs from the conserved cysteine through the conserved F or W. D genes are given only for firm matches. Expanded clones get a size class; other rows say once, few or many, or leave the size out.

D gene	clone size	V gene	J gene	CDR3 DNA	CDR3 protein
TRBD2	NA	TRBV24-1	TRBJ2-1	TGTGCCACACGGACTAGCGGGAGCAATGAGCAGTTCTTC	CATRTSGSNEQFF
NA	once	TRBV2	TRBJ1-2	TGTGCCAGCTCAATAAAACCGGGACTAACGAAAACCACCTTC	CASSIKPGLTKTTF
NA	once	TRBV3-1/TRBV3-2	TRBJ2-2	TGTGCCAGCAGCCAAGTAGAGGCTTTGGGTGCCGGGGAGCTGTTTTTT	CASSQVEALGAGELFF
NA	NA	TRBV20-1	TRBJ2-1	TGCAGTGCTAGTCCCTCTCTGTCCCGTGAGCAGTTCTTC	CSASPSLSREQFF
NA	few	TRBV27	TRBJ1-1	TGTGCCAGCTGGTTGAGGACTGAAGCTTTCTTT	CASWLRTEAFF
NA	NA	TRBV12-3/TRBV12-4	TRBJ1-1	TGTGCCAGCAGTGGACATACCACTGAAGCTTTCTTT	CASSGHTTEAFF
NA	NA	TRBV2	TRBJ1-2	TGTGCCAGCAGTCCTGACCTGACAGTGGGGTATGGCTACACCTTC	CASSPDLTVGYGYTF
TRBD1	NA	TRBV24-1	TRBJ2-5	TGTGCCACCAGTGACAGGGACAGGGGAGGCCAAGAGACCCAGTACTTC	CATSDRDRGGQETQYF
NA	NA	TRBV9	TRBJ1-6	TGTGCCAGCAGCGTAGAGTCAGGGTATAATTCACCCCTCCACTTT	CASSVESGYNSPLHF
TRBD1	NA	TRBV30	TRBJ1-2	TGTGCCTGGAGTGTAAACAGGGGCGGCTACACCTTC	CAWSVNRGGYTF
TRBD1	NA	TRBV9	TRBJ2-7	TGTGCCAGCAGCGTAGCTAAAGGACAGGGACACGAGCAGTACTTC	CASSVAKGQGHEQYF
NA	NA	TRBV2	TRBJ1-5	TGTGCCAGCAGTGTAGCCCTGCGGCAGCAGCCCCAGCATTTT	CASSVALRQQPQHF
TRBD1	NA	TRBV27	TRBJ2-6	TGTGCCAGCAGTTTAAGTTGGCAGGGGGCGCCTGGGGCCAACGTCCTGACTTTC	CASSLSWQGAPGANVLTF
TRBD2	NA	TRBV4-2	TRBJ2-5	TGTGCCAGCAGCCCGGGACTAGCTCAAGAGACCCAGTACTTC	CASSPGLAQETQYF
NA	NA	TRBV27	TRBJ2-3	TGTGCCAGCGGGGAACCGGGGACTGAAACTTATACGCAGTATTTT	CASGEPGTETYTQYF
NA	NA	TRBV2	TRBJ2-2	TGTGCCCAGGCCCCAATCCGCCGCGGGGAGCTGTTTTTT	CAQAPIRRGELFF
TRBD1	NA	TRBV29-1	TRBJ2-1	TGCAGCGTTAACAGGGGGCTTCACAATGAGCAGTTCTTC	CSVNRGLHNEQFF
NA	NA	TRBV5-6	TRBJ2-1	TGTGCCAGCAGCTTGGGATGGAGCGATGAGCAGTTCTTC	CASSLGWSDEQFF
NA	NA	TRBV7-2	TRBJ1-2	TGTGCCAGCAGCGCCCGGACAGAAAGATTCTATGGCTACACCTTC	CASSARTERFYGYTF
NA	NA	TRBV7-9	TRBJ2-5	TGTGCCAGCAGGGACTTCCAAGAGACCCAGTACTTC	CASRDFQETQYF